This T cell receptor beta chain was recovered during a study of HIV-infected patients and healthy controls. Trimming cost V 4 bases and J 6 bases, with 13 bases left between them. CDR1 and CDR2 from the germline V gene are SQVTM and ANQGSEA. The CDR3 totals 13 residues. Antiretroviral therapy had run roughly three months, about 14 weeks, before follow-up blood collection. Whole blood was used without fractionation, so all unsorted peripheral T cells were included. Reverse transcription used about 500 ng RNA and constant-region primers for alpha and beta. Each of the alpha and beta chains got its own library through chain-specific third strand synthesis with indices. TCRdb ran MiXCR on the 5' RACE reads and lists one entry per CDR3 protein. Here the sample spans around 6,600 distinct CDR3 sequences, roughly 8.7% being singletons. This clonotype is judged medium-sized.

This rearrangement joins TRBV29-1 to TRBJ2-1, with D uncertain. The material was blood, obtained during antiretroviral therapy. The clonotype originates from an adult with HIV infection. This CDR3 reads CSVVGSIGNEQFF. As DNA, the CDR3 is TGCAGCGTTGTGGGTTCGATTGGCAATGAGCAGTTCTTC.